The subject of this entry is one T cell receptor beta chain. As yet, its antigen is unknown. These data are taken from a study of identical twins. TCRdb reanalysed the 5' RACE reads using MiXCR and keeps one entry per CDR3 protein. Counted here are over 250,000 distinct CDR3 sequences, 9.5% occurring once; the ten biggest clones make up roughly 7%. The study, taken as a whole, reports: Carriage of fewer insertions was seen in abundant cord blood beta clonotypes, whereas memory repertoires showed none. Models predicted too little out-of-frame TCR alpha sharing in monozygotic twins. Conclusions rested on cross-sectional statistics rather than following the same donors.

Every sampled donor was Caucasian and healthy. This CDR3 region has 15 residues. Germline V gene lookup returns CDR1 LGHNA and CDR2 YSLEER. The ends lost 0 bases at V and 4 bases at J; junction bases unmatched: 2. These data also featured in a second study, about yellow fever vaccine responses in identical twins.

V usage is TRBV4-3 and J usage is TRBJ2-5, with 10 bases aligning to TRBD1. The source is a woman between 18 and 29 years old in good health. Sequences were obtained from CD8+ T cells sorted from blood. CDR3 residues: CASSQEWDRGETQYF. For the CDR3, the DNA is TGCGCCAGCAGCCAAGAATGGGACAGGGGAGAGACCCAGTACTTC.